The clone carrying this T cell receptor beta chain appeared many times. Time point denoted: patch test 1, 2 weeks after DPC sensitization. Treatment of the sample: therapeutic diphenylcyclopropenone sensitization with weekly scalp DPC. This sample was taken from a study of human T cells and chemical hapten exposure. A single record per CDR3 protein comes from TCRdb applying MiXCR to the RACE reads. Here the sample spans approximately 350,000 distinct CDR3 sequences, around 6.9% being singletons. Germline V CDR1 and CDR2: MNHEY, SVGEGT. Trimming pared 2 bases from V and 7 bases from J, leaving 9 bases between. CDR3 length equals 12 residues.

This TCR derives from a woman under 30 with alopecia areata. Some clones in this sample may be carry-over from other donors' samples. The rearrangement uses TRBV6-2 or TRBV6-3 and TRBJ2-7, with unresolved D. The sequences come from whole blood, collected in connection with sensitization to the hapten diphenylcyclopropenone (DPC). CDR3 in DNA: TGTGCCAGCAGTTACCTTGGGAAAGAGCAGTACTTC. It codes for CASSYLGKEQYF.